This TCR beta chain was found in a study of T cell responses to AZD1222 COVID-19 vaccine. This table comes from immunoSEQ multiplex PCR, and its TCRdb copy is limited to in-frame clones, with some not included. The sample comprises 100,000 or so clones, 75% to 95% of which are singletons, and 1.3% rests with the top ten. General study findings and limits: Just a handful of people given AZD1222 tested seropositive at baseline.

A note on this clone: Its antigen remains unknown.

V was cut by 0 bases and J by 14 bases, with 16 bases left in between. Per germline, CDR1 LGHDT and CDR2 YNNKEL (reference sequence). This CDR3 has 13 residues. This chain joins TRBV3-1 (or the pseudogene TRBV3-2) and TRBJ2-5; tentative D call: TRBD2 (6 bases). The sequence was obtained from an adult in good health. The specimen was peripheral blood, collected on day 0 of AZD1222 vaccination. The CDR3 loop reads CASSQDVAGTLYF. The CDR3 bases are TGTGCCAGCAGCCAAGATGTTGCGGGGACGTTATACTTC.